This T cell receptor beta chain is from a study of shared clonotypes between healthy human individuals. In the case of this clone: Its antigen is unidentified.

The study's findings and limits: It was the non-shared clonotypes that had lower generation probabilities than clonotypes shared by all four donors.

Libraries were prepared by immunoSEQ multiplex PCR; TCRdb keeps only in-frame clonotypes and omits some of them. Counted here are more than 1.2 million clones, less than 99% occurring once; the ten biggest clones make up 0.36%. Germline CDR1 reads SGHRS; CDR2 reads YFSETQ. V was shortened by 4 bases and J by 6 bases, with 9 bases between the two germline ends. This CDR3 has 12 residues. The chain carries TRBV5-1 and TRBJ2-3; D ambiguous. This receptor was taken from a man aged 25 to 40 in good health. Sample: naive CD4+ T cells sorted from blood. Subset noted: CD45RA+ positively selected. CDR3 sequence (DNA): TGCGCCAGCAGCCTGACCAAGGATACGCAGTATTTT. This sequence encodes CASSLTKDTQYF. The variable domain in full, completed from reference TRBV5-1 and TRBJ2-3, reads KAGVTQTPRYLIKTRGQQVTLSCSPISGHRSVSWYQQTPGQGLQFLFEYFSETQRNKGNFPGRFSGRQFSNSRSEMNVSTLELGDSALYLCASSLTKDTQYFGPGTRLTVL.